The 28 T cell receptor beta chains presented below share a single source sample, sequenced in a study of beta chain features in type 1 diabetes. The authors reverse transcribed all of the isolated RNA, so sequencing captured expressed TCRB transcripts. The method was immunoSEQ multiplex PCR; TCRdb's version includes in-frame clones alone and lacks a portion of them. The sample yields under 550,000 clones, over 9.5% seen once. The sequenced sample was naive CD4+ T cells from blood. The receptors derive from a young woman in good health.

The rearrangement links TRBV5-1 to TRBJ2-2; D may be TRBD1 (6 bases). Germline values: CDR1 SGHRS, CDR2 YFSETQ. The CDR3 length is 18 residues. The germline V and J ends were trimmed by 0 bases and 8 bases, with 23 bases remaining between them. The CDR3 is CASSLEERLRSDRGELFF. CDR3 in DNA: TGCGCCAGCAGCTTGGAAGAAAGGCTTAGGTCTGACAGGGGGGAGCTGTTTTTT.

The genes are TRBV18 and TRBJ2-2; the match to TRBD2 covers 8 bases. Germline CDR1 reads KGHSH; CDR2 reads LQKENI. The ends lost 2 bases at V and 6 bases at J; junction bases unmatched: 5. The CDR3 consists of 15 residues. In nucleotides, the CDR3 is TGTGCCAGCTCACCAGAAGCGGGAGCGGCCGGGGAGCTGTTTTTT. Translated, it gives CASSPEAGAAGELFF.

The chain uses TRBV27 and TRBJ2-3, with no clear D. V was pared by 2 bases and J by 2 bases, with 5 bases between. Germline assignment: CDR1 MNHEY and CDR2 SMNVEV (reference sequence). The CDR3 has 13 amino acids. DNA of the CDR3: TGTGCCAGCAGTTTACACTACACAGATACGCAGTATTTT. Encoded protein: CASSLHYTDTQYF.

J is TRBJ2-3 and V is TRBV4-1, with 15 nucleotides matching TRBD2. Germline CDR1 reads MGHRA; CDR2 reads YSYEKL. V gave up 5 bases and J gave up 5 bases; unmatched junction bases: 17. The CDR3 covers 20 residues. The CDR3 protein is CASSSPGLAGGTARIDTQYF. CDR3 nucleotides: TGCGCCAGCAGCTCCCCGGGACTAGCGGGGGGAACCGCCCGTATAGATACGCAGTATTTT.

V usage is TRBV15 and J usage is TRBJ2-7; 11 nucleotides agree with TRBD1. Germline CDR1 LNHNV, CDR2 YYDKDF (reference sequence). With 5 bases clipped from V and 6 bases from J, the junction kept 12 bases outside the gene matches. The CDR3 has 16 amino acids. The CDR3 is CATSPRPGQGVSEQYF. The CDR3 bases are TGTGCCACCAGCCCACGTCCGGGACAGGGGGTCTCCGAGCAGTACTTC. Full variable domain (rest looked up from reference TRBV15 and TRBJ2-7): DAMVIQNPRYQVTQFGKPVTLSCSQTLNHNVMYWYQQKSSQAPKLLFHYYDKDFNNEADTPDNFQSRRPNTSFCFLDIRSPGLGDTAMYLCATSPRPGQGVSEQYFGPGTRLTVT.

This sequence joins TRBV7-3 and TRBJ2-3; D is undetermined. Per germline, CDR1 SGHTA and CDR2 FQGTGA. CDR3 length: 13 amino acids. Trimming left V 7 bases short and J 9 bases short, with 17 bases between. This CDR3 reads CASTRQVRETQYF. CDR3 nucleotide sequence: TGTGCCAGCACCAGACAAGTTAGGGAAACGCAGTATTTT.

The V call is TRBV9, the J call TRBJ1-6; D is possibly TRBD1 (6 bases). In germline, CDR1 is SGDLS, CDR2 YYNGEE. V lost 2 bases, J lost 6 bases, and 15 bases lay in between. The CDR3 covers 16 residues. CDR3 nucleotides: TGTGCCAGCAGCGTGGTCTCGCAGGGGAGTAATTCACCCCTCCACTTT. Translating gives CASSVVSQGSNSPLHF.

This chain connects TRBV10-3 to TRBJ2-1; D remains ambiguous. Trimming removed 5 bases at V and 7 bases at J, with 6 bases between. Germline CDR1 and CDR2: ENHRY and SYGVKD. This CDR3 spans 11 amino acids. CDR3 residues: CAISLGNEQFF. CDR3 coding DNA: TGTGCCATCAGTCTAGGAAATGAGCAGTTCTTC.

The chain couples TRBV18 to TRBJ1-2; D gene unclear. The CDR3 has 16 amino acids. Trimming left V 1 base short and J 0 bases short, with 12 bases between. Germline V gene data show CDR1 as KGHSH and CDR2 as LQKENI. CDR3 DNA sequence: TGTGCCAGCTCACCACTCATAGGAGTAGCTAACTATGGCTACACCTTC. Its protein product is CASSPLIGVANYGYTF.

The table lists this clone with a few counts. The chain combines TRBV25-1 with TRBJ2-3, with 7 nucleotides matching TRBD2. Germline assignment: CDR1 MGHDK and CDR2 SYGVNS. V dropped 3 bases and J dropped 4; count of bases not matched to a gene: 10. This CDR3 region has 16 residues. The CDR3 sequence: CASSDFSGRAPDTQYF. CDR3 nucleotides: TGTGCCAGCAGTGACTTCAGTGGGAGGGCCCCAGATACGCAGTATTTT.

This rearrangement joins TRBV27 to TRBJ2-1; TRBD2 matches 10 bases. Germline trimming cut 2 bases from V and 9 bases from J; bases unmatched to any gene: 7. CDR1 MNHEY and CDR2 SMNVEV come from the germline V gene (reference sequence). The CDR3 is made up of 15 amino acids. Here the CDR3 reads CASSLGLAGASEQFF. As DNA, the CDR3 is TGTGCCAGCAGTTTAGGCCTAGCGGGAGCGAGTGAGCAGTTCTTC.

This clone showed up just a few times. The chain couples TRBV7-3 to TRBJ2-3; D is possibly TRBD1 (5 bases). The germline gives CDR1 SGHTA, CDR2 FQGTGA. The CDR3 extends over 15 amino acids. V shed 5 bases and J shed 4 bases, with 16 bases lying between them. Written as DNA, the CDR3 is TGTGCCAGCAGCCCTGACAGCTACAATCCAGATACGCAGTATTTT. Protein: CASSPDSYNPDTQYF. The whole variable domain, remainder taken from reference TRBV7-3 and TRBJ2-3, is GAGVSQTPSNKVTEKGKYVELRCDPISGHTALYWYRQSLGQGPEFLIYFQGTGAADDSGLPNDRFFAVRPEGSVSTLKIQRTERGDSAVYLCASSPDSYNPDTQYFGPGTRLTVL.

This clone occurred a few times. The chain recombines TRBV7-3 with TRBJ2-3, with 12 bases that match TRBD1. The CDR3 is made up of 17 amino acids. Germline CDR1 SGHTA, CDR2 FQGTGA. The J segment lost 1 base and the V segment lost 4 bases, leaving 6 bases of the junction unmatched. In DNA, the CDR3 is TGTGCCAGCAGCTCCGGGACAGGGGGCGTGGGCACAGATACGCAGTATTTT. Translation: CASSSGTGGVGTDTQYF.

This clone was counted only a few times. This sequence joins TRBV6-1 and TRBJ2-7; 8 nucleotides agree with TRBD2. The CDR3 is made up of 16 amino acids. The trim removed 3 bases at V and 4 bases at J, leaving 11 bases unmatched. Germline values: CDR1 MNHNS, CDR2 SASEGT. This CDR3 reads CASSESGGIRRYEQYF. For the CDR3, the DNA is TGTGCCAGCAGTGAGTCGGGAGGGATTCGTAGATACGAGCAGTACTTC.

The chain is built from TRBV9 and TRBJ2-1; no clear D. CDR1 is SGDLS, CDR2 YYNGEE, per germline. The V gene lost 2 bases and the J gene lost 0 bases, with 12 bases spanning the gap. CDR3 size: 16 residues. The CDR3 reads CASSVATLRSYNEQFF. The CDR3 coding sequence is TGTGCCAGCAGCGTTGCGACTCTACGCTCCTACAATGAGCAGTTCTTC.

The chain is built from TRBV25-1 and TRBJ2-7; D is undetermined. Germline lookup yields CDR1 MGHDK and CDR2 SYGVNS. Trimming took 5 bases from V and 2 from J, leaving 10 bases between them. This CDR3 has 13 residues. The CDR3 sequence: CASSRSGTYEQYV. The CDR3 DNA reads TGTGCCAGCAGTCGGTCCGGCACCTACGAGCAGTACGTC.

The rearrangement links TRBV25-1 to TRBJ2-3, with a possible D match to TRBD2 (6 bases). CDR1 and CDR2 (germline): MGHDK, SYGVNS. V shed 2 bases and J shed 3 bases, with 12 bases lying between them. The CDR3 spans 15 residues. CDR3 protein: CASSELPRGTDTQYF. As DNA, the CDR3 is TGTGCCAGCAGTGAACTACCCCGGGGGACAGATACGCAGTATTTT.

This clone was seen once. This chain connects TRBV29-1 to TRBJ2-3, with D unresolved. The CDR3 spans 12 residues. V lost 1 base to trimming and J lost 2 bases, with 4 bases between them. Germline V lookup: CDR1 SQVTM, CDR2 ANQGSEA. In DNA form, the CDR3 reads TGCAGCGTTGAAGCACCCACAGATACGCAGTATTTT. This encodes CSVEAPTDTQYF.

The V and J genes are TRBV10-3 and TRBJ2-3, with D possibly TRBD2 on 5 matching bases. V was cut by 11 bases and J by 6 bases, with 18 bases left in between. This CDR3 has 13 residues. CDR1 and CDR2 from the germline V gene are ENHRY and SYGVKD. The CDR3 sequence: CAGKPPSGDTQYF. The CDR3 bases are TGTGCCGGCAAGCCCCCCTCGGGGGATACGCAGTATTTT.

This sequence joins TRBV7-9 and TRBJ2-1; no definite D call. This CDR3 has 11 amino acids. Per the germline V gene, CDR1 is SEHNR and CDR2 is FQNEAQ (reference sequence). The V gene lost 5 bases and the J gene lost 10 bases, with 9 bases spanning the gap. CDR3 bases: TGTGCCAGCAGCAGAGACCGGGAGCAGTTCTTC. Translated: CASSRDREQFF.

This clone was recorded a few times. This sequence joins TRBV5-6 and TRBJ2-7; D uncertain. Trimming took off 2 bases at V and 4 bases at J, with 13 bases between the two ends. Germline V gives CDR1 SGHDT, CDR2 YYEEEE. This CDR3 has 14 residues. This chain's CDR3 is CASSFGRTPYEQYV. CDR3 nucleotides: TGTGCCAGCAGCTTTGGGCGCACGCCGTACGAGCAGTACGTC.

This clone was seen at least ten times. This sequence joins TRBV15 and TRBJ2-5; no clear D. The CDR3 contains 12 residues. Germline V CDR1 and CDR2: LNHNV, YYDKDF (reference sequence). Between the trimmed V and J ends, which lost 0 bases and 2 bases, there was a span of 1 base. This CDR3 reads CATSRDQETQYF. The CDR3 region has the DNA TGTGCCACCAGCAGAGATCAAGAGACCCAGTACTTC.

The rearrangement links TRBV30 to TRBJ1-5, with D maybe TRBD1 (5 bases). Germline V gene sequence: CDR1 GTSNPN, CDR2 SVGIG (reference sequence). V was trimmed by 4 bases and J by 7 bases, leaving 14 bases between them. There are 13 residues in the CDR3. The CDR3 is CAWTAGGHQPQHF. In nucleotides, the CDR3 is TGTGCCTGGACTGCGGGGGGTCACCAGCCCCAGCATTTT.

This chain's CDR3 is CASSQDEGTWAQYF. CDR3 sequence (DNA): TGCGCCAGCAGCCAAGATGAAGGGACGTGGGCCCAGTACTTC. The chain is built from TRBV4-3 and TRBJ2-5; D is possibly TRBD1 or TRBD2 (5 bases each). Germline CDR1 LGHNA, CDR2 YSLEER. The CDR3 totals 14 residues. V lost 0 bases, J lost 9 bases, and 14 bases lay in between.

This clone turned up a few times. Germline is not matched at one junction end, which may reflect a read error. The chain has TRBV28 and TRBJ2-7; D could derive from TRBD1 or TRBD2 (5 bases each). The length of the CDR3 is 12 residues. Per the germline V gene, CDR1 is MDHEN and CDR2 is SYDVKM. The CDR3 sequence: CASYTGTNTIDF. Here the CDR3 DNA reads TGTGCCAGCTATACCGGGACCAATACAATCGACTTC.

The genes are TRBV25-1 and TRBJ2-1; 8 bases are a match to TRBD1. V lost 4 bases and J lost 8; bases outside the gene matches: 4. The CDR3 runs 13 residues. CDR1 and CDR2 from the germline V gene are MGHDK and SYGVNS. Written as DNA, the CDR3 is TGTGCCAGCAGTGTTCAGGGGGCGGATGAGCAGTTCTTC. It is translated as CASSVQGADEQFF.

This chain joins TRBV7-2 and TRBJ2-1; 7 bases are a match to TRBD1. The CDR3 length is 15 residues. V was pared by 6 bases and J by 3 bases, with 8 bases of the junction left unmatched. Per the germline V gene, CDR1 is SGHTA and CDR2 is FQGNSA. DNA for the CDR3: TGTGCCAGCAGTTCCTGGGGACAGATCTACAATGAGCAGTTCTTC. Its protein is CASSSWGQIYNEQFF.

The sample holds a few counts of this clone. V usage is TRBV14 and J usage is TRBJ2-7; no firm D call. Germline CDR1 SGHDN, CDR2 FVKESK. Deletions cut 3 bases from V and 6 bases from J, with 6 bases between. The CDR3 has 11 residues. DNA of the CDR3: TGTGCCAGCAGCCATCTTAGCGAGCAGTACTTC. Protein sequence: CASSHLSEQYF.